The 32 T cell receptor beta chains given below trace back to one sample, sequenced in a study of blood T cells in healthy people across ages. The authors ran a second PCR of 7 to 11 cycles using a sample-barcoded 5' primer and a J-beta primer mix. In TCRdb, the 5' RACE reads were re-called with MiXCR into one record per CDR3 protein. Among some 1.8 million distinct CDR3 sequences listed, 39% were seen once. Sequenced sample: blood. The receptors were sampled from a human donor in good health.

The chain uses TRBV29-1 and TRBJ2-1, with D tentatively TRBD2 (6 bases). This CDR3 is built from 12 residues. Germline values: CDR1 SQVTM, CDR2 ANQGSEA. V lost 3 bases to trimming and J lost 4 bases, with 7 bases between them. The CDR3 DNA reads as TGCAGCGTTGATCGGGAGTACAATGAGCAGTTCTTC. Amino acid sequence: CSVDREYNEQFF.

The sample holds a few counts of this clonotype. The V call is TRBV7-7, the J call TRBJ2-1, with D uncertain. CDR3 length: 15 residues. V was trimmed by 5 bases and J by 8 bases, leaving 19 bases between them. Germline V gives CDR1 SSHAT, CDR2 FNYEAQ (reference sequence). CDR3 residues: CASSPHPFAVDEQFF. CDR3 nucleotides: TGTGCCAGCAGCCCCCACCCCTTTGCCGTGGATGAGCAGTTCTTC.

The table lists this clonotype with a few counts. The J gene is TRBJ2-7, the V gene TRBV6-2 or TRBV6-3, with D possibly TRBD1 on 5 matching bases. The length of the CDR3 is 15 residues. V was pared by 7 bases and J by 0 bases, with 16 bases between. CDR1 and CDR2 from the germline V gene are MNHEY and SVGEGT. CDR3: CASTKTQGLSYEQYF. CDR3 coding DNA: TGTGCCAGCACCAAAACTCAGGGCCTCTCCTACGAGCAGTACTTC.

The CDR3 loop reads CASSQGAGAGLTYEQYF. DNA for the CDR3: TGCGCCAGCAGCCAAGGGGCCGGGGCGGGTCTAACCTACGAGCAGTACTTC. The genes are TRBV4-3 and TRBJ2-7; D could derive from TRBD1 or TRBD2 (5 bases each). CDR3 length: 17 amino acids. The germline V gene encodes CDR1 LGHNA and CDR2 YSLEER. V shed 1 base and J shed 2 bases, with 18 bases lying between them.

This clonotype was seen repeatedly, ten times or more. The chain links TRBV29-1 to TRBJ1-2; weak D call: TRBD1 (5 bases). The germline CDR1 and CDR2 sequences are SQVTM and ANQGSEA. The CDR3 has 12 residues. Deletions cut 7 bases from V and 0 bases from J, with 9 bases between. The CDR3 region is CSALTANYGYTF. The CDR3 nucleotides read TGCAGCGCTTTGACAGCTAACTATGGCTACACCTTC. The full variable domain, with the rest looked up from reference TRBV29-1 and TRBJ1-2, is SAVISQKPSRDICQRGTSLTIQCQVDSQVTMMFWYRQQPGQSLTLIATANQGSEATYESGFVIDKFPISRPNLTFSTLTVSNMSPEDSSIYLCSALTANYGYTFGSGTRLTVV.

The chain employs TRBV6-2 or TRBV6-3 and TRBJ1-2; maybe TRBD1 (5 bases). Germline values: CDR1 MNHEY, CDR2 SVGEGT. CDR3 length: 14 amino acids. The ends were cut back, 2 bases at V and 6 bases at J, with 13 bases in the middle. CDR3 in amino acids: CASSYLGRDDGYTF. In DNA form, the CDR3 reads TGTGCCAGCAGTTACCTCGGCAGGGATGATGGCTACACCTTC.

This clonotype showed up just a few times. The CDR3 DNA reads as TGTGCCAGCAGGGGGACCCAGGCCGGTATTGAGTACTTC. Residues: CASRGTQAGIEYF. The chain is built from TRBV5-6 and TRBJ2-4; TRBD1 or TRBD2 may be the D gene (5 bases each). Germline CDR1 reads SGHDT; CDR2 reads YYEEEE. The CDR3 extends over 13 amino acids. V was clipped by 5 bases and J by 14 bases, with 20 bases between them.

This chain uses TRBV18 with TRBJ2-7; TRBD2 aligns across 7 bases. CDR1 KGHSH and CDR2 LQKENI come from the germline V gene. Trimming at V came to 6 bases and at J to 5 bases, leaving 7 bases not matched to a gene. The CDR3 has 13 residues. Here the CDR3 reads CASSSPGRDEQYF. The CDR3 nucleotides are TGTGCCAGCTCCTCGCCGGGGAGGGACGAGCAGTACTTC. The full variable domain, completed using reference TRBV18 and TRBJ2-7, is NAGVMQNPRHLVRRRGQEARLRCSPMKGHSHVYWYRQLPEEGLKFMVYLQKENIIDESGMPKERFSAEFPKEGPSILRIQQVVRGDSAAYFCASSSPGRDEQYFGPGTRLTVT.

This clonotype has only a few counts. The CDR3 protein is CASSVEVNHEQFF. The CDR3 DNA is TGTGCCAGCAGCGTAGAAGTGAACCATGAGCAGTTCTTC. The chain links TRBV9 to TRBJ2-1; D gene ambiguous. Deletions cut 0 bases from V and 8 bases from J, with 9 bases between. Germline lookup yields CDR1 SGDLS and CDR2 YYNGEE. This CDR3 spans 13 amino acids.

V gene TRBV5-6 combines with J gene TRBJ2-7; D perhaps matches TRBD1 (6 bases). The CDR3 covers 15 residues. V was trimmed by 4 bases and J by 5 bases, leaving 19 bases between them. Germline assignment: CDR1 SGHDT and CDR2 YYEEEE. The chain's CDR3 is CASSPDTQGIDEQYF. CDR3 bases: TGTGCCAGCAGCCCGGACACGCAGGGGATCGACGAGCAGTACTTC. The full variable domain, completed using reference TRBV5-6 and TRBJ2-7, is DAGVTQSPTHLIKTRGQQVTLRCSPKSGHDTVSWYQQALGQGPQFIFQYYEEEERQRGNFPDRFSGHQFPNYSSELNVNALLLGDSALYLCASSPDTQGIDEQYFGPGTRLTVT.

In DNA form, the CDR3 reads TGCGCCAGCAGCTTGGGAGACCGACAGGGTGAGCAGTACTTC. It encodes CASSLGDRQGEQYF. The chain recombines TRBV5-1 with TRBJ2-7; the match to TRBD1 covers 7 bases. The V gene's germline CDR1 is SGHRS and CDR2 YFSETQ. This CDR3 comprises 14 residues. V was clipped by 0 bases and J by 7 bases; unmatched bases: 7.

The chain links TRBV29-1 to TRBJ2-1; D perhaps matches TRBD1 (5 bases). CDR1 SQVTM and CDR2 ANQGSEA come from the germline V gene. V shed 3 bases and J shed 1 base, with 31 bases lying between them. The CDR3 length is 21 residues. The CDR3 loop is CSVDTKGVLRPLPHSYNEQFF. The CDR3 nucleotides read TGCAGCGTTGACACAAAAGGGGTTTTGAGACCCCTGCCCCATTCCTACAATGAGCAGTTCTTC.

This clonotype was counted only a few times. V and J are TRBV28 and TRBJ2-3; the match to TRBD2 covers 7 bases. Germline assignment: CDR1 MDHEN and CDR2 SYDVKM. The CDR3 loop spans 15 amino acids. With 11 bases clipped from V and 5 bases from J, the junction kept 16 bases outside the gene matches. The CDR3 nucleotides read TGTGCCCTGGGGGGGAGGCTCTCGGCGGGAGATACGCAGTATTTT. Encoded protein: CALGGRLSAGDTQYF.

J is TRBJ2-3 and V is TRBV11-3, with 9 nucleotides matching TRBD2. This CDR3 has 14 residues. Germline trimming cut 6 bases from V and 7 bases from J; bases unmatched to any gene: 8. Germline CDR1 and CDR2: SGHNT and YENEEA. The CDR3 DNA is TGTGCCAGCAGGCTCAGCGGGGGGAGGCATACGCAGTATTTT. It specifies CASRLSGGRHTQYF.

In regard to this clonotype: The junction differs from germline at one of its ends, possibly a read error. The genes are TRBV20-1 and TRBJ2-5, with D unresolved. The CDR3 loop spans 16 amino acids. CDR1 is DFQATT and CDR2 is SNEGSKA in the germline V gene (reference sequence). The CDR3 nucleotides read TGCAGTGCTACGCCACGAGCCCGCGAATACCAAGAGACCCAGCACTTC. It yields the protein CSATPRAREYQETQHF.

The sample holds a few counts of this clonotype. The J gene is TRBJ2-7, the V gene TRBV12-3 or TRBV12-4, with D possibly matching TRBD2 (6 bases). V lost 4 bases and J 4 bases, leaving 17 bases between the germline ends. This CDR3 is built from 15 residues. For the CDR3, the DNA is TGTGCCAGCAGTTCCCCCCGTACCGCGGGGTACGAGCAGTACTTC. Residues: CASSSPRTAGYEQYF.

This chain connects TRBV27 to TRBJ2-2; 9 bases fit TRBD1. The V gene's germline CDR1 is MNHEY and CDR2 SMNVEV (reference sequence). The V and J ends lost 5 bases and 2 bases, in that order; junction bases with no gene match: 9. CDR3 length: 17 amino acids. The CDR3 coding sequence is TGTGCCAGCAGTGCGCTGACAGGGGGTCTAAACACCGGGGAGCTGTTTTTT. Its translation: CASSALTGGLNTGELFF.

This clonotype has a handful of counts. V gene TRBV3-1 combines with J gene TRBJ1-1; tentatively, D is TRBD1 (5 bases). There are 13 residues in the CDR3. Germline V gene sequence: CDR1 LGHDT, CDR2 YNNKEL (reference sequence). V shed 0 bases and J shed 6 bases, with 8 bases lying between them. The CDR3 region is CASSQDIRAEAFF. CDR3 DNA sequence: TGTGCCAGCAGCCAAGATATCAGGGCTGAAGCTTTCTTT.

Many counts were recorded for this clonotype. The rearrangement joins TRBV7-9 to TRBJ2-1, with D possibly TRBD1 on 5 matching bases. Germline V gives CDR1 SEHNR, CDR2 FQNEAQ (reference sequence). The V and J ends lost 4 bases and 7 bases respectively, with 11 bases between them. The length of the CDR3 is 13 residues. The CDR3 region is CASSSGPGNEQFF. The CDR3 nucleotides read TGTGCCAGCAGCTCAGGACCAGGGAATGAGCAGTTCTTC.

The V call is TRBV6-1, the J call TRBJ1-5; possible D gene TRBD1, 5 bases. Looked up from germline, CDR1 is MNHNS and CDR2 is SASEGT. CDR3 size: 14 residues. The V end lost 3 bases, the J end lost 4 bases, and 10 bases lay between the germline ends. The CDR3 loop is CASSEGPTNQPQHF. In DNA form, the CDR3 reads TGTGCCAGCAGTGAGGGACCGACGAATCAGCCCCAGCATTTT.

This clonotype turned up a few times. V is TRBV2 and J is TRBJ2-5; D remains unclear. Trimming stripped 7 bases from V and 8 bases from J, with 2 bases between. Germline V gene lookup returns CDR1 SNHLY and CDR2 FYNNEI. The CDR3 has 8 residues. CDR3 DNA: TGTGCCAGCAACACCCAGTACTTC. Its protein is CASNTQYF. Full variable domain (missing parts from reference TRBV2 and TRBJ2-5): EPEVTQTPSHQVTQMGQEVILRCVPISNHLYFYWYRQILGQKVEFLVSFYNNEISEKSEIFDDQFSVERPDGSNFTLKIRSTKLEDSAMYFCASNTQYFGPGTRLLVL.

This CDR3 reads CASSPGVGEQFF. The CDR3 DNA follows: TGTGCCAGCAGCCCCGGGGTCGGTGAGCAGTTCTTC. The chain combines TRBV13 with TRBJ2-1; D perhaps matches TRBD2 (5 bases). V was pared by 5 bases and J by 9 bases, with 11 bases between. The CDR3 covers 12 residues. The germline V gene encodes CDR1 PRHDT and CDR2 FYEKMQ (reference sequence).

This clonotype was detected a few times. J is TRBJ2-4 and V is TRBV18; D tentatively reads TRBD1 or TRBD2 (6 bases each). This CDR3 is built from 14 residues. V lost 3 bases, J lost 13 bases, and 19 bases lay in between. Germline assignment: CDR1 KGHSH and CDR2 LQKENI. The CDR3 protein is CASSPEGGKEKQYF. As DNA, the CDR3 is TGTGCCAGCTCACCGGAGGGGGGTAAGGAGAAGCAGTACTTC.

The gene calls are TRBV7-2 and TRBJ2-7; 7 bases are a match to TRBD1. This CDR3 has 16 amino acids. V trimming: 6 bases; J trimming: 3 bases; junction bases outside the gene matches: 14. Germline V lookup: CDR1 SGHTA, CDR2 FQGNSA. In nucleotides, the CDR3 is TGTGCCAGCAGTATAGGGGGCCCGATAGGAATCTACGAGCAGTACTTC. Translation gives CASSIGGPIGIYEQYF.

The V gene is TRBV12-5, the J gene TRBJ1-5; the D is unclear. V gave up 1 base and J gave up 3 bases, with 4 bases separating them. The CDR3 totals 13 residues. The V gene's germline CDR1 is LGHNT and CDR2 FRNRAP. The CDR3, as DNA: TGTGCTAGTGGTTTGGATGACAATCAGCCCCAGCATTTT. Translated: CASGLDDNQPQHF.

This chain connects TRBV20-1 to TRBJ2-1, with TRBD1 matching over 7 bases. Germline loops: CDR1 DFQATT, CDR2 SNEGSKA (reference sequence). CDR3 size: 16 residues. The trim removed 1 base at V and 10 bases at J, leaving 16 bases unmatched. CDR3 residues: CSARAPRQGRGWEQFF. CDR3 sequence (DNA): TGCAGTGCTAGAGCCCCCAGACAGGGTCGGGGATGGGAGCAGTTCTTC.

The rearrangement joins TRBV5-1 to TRBJ2-3; no clear D gene. This CDR3 region has 17 residues. V dropped 4 bases and J dropped 1 base, with 19 bases sitting between them. Germline CDR1 SGHRS, CDR2 YFSETQ. DNA of the CDR3: TGCGCCAGCAGCCAGAACGGGCCCCGAGGCGGCACAGATACGCAGTATTTT. Protein sequence: CASSQNGPRGGTDTQYF.

This clonotype was picked up many times. This chain joins TRBV29-1 and TRBJ1-4, with TRBD1 identical over 8 bases. V gave up 4 bases and J gave up 6 bases; unmatched junction bases: 7. CDR1 SQVTM and CDR2 ANQGSEA come from the germline V gene. This CDR3 is built from 14 residues. In nucleotides, the CDR3 is TGCAGCGTTGCAGGGGGCGCGGAGGATGAAAAACTGTTTTTT. Its protein product is CSVAGGAEDEKLFF. Complete variable domain (other parts from reference TRBV29-1 and TRBJ1-4): SAVISQKPSRDICQRGTSLTIQCQVDSQVTMMFWYRQQPGQSLTLIATANQGSEATYESGFVIDKFPISRPNLTFSTLTVSNMSPEDSSIYLCSVAGGAEDEKLFFGSGTQLSVL.

This chain uses TRBV7-9 with TRBJ1-2; D is uncertain. The germline gives CDR1 SEHNR, CDR2 FQNEAQ (reference sequence). The ends were cut back, 7 bases at V and 0 bases at J, with 9 bases in the middle. The CDR3 consists of 13 residues. This CDR3 reads CASTLTANYGYTF. DNA for the CDR3: TGTGCCAGCACCCTTACGGCTAACTATGGCTACACCTTC.

Notes on this clonotype: At one end, the junction sequence differs from germline, possibly due to a read error. The chain combines TRBV6-5 with TRBJ1-2; perhaps TRBD1 as D (6 bases). The length of the CDR3 is 18 residues. Germline CDR1 MNHEY, CDR2 SVGAGI. CDR3 bases: TGTGCCTGCAGTTCTCCCGGGACGGGGGGCCGGTCCGGTTATGGCTACACCTTC. Encoded protein: CACSSPGTGGRSGYGYTF.

This clonotype was counted only a few times. The chain is built from TRBV7-9 and TRBJ1-1; D is undetermined. The CDR3 covers 17 residues. Trimming took off 5 bases at V and 0 bases at J, with 19 bases between the two ends. Germline lookup yields CDR1 SEHNR and CDR2 FQNEAQ (reference sequence). CDR3 sequence: CASSPRYWEVMNTEAFF. The DNA of the CDR3 is TGTGCCAGCAGCCCACGATATTGGGAGGTGATGAACACTGAAGCTTTCTTT.

The V gene is TRBV9, the J gene TRBJ1-5; the match to TRBD1 covers 11 bases. V trimming: 0 bases; J trimming: 2 bases; junction bases outside the gene matches: 1. This CDR3 is 16 amino acids long. Germline V lookup: CDR1 SGDLS, CDR2 YYNGEE. In nucleotides, the CDR3 is TGTGCCAGCAGCGTAGGGACAGGGGGCGGCAATCAGCCCCAGCATTTT. Its translation: CASSVGTGGGNQPQHF.